What follows are 4 T cell receptor beta chains derived from one specimen sequenced in a study of identical twins. From the 5' RACE reads, TCRdb called clonotypes with MiXCR, one entry per CDR3 protein. Altogether about 570,000 distinct CDR3 sequences are present, 9.6% being singletons, with the ten largest covering 2.5% to 3.5%. The same sample was also studied in work on yellow fever vaccine responses in identical twins.

Sequencing was carried out using PBMCs. These receptors came from a woman between 18 and 29 years old in good health.

This clonotype has a single count. The chain links TRBV2 to TRBJ2-7; D tentatively fits TRBD1 or TRBD2 (5 bases each). CDR3 size: 12 residues. The germline gives CDR1 SNHLY, CDR2 FYNNEI. V lost 4 bases and J 7 bases, leaving 11 bases between the germline ends. DNA of the CDR3: TGTGCCAGCAGTGGGGGGTTGGGGGAGCAGTACTTC. Translating gives CASSGGLGEQYF.

This clonotype has at least ten counts. The chain carries TRBV20-1 and TRBJ1-4; the match to TRBD1 covers 8 bases. The CDR3 runs to 15 residues. The ends lost 2 bases at V and 1 base at J; junction bases unmatched: 3. Per the germline V gene, CDR1 is DFQATT and CDR2 is SNEGSKA (reference sequence). CDR3 bases: TGCAGTGCTAGAACACAGGGGGAAACTAATGAAAAACTGTTTTTT. Translation gives CSARTQGETNEKLFF.

This clonotype was recorded a few times. The J gene is TRBJ2-5, the V gene TRBV4-2, with 10 bases that match TRBD2. CDR1 is LGHNA and CDR2 is YNFKEQ in the germline V gene. The CDR3 covers 17 residues. With V trimmed by 0 bases and J by 5 bases, 9 bases remained unmatched. CDR3 protein: CASSQDLAGAAGETQYF. The CDR3 nucleotides are TGTGCCAGCAGCCAAGACCTAGCGGGAGCGGCTGGGGAGACCCAGTACTTC.

This clonotype was counted ten times or more. The CDR3 is CASSSDSRAYEQYF. In DNA, the CDR3 is TGTGCCAGCAGCTCTGACAGTAGAGCCTACGAGCAGTACTTC. This chain links TRBV7-9 with TRBJ2-7; D perhaps matches TRBD1 (5 bases). Germline assignment: CDR1 SEHNR and CDR2 FQNEAQ (reference sequence). V was cut by 4 bases and J by 2 bases, with 12 bases left in between. This CDR3 contains 14 residues.